The T cell receptor beta chain described here comes from a study of T cells after yellow fever vaccination. This clonotype was recorded many times. In TCRdb, the 5' RACE reads were re-called with MiXCR into one record per CDR3 protein. The sample has over 300,000 distinct CDR3 sequences, 3% to 4.5% seen once. There are 13 residues in the CDR3. The germline V gene encodes CDR1 DFQATT and CDR2 SNEGSKA (reference sequence). Trimming took 6 bases from V and 6 from J, leaving 18 bases between them. The V gene is TRBV20-1, the J gene TRBJ2-7; D call uncertain. The input for sequencing was PBMCs, taken on the day of the yellow fever booster vaccination. The TCR was taken from a man between 18 and 35 years old who received the YFV17D yellow fever vaccine. CDR3 loop: CSANYWPAVEQYF. CDR3 DNA sequence: TGCAGTGCCAACTACTGGCCCGCCGTCGAGCAGTACTTC.